This T cell receptor (beta chain) was sequenced for a study of CD8+CD57+ T cells in acquired aplastic anemia. Study at large: DNA recovered from sorted CD4+ and CD8+ cells had a mean of around 3.3 ug. General study points: Between the patient and control groups, CD8+ Simpson's diversity did not differ significantly. Shared by patients and controls, 25 to 35 CD8+ CDR3s were abundant in patients.

Notes on this clonotype: Its cognate antigen is unknown.

The use of genomic DNA as template underpinned the TCR beta VDJ and CDR3 profiling. TCRdb redid the calling of the reads with MiXCR, one entry per CDR3 protein. The sample records some 150,000 distinct CDR3 sequences, roughly 48% being singletons. Flow cytometry had shown expanded CD8+CD57+ cells in the patients chosen for sequencing. The patients, all of them, had severe acquired aplastic anemia. CDR1 and CDR2 (germline): MGHDK, SYGVNS. The CDR3 has 14 amino acids. V trimming: 5 bases; J trimming: 3 bases; junction bases outside the gene matches: 4. The rearrangement links TRBV25-1 to TRBJ1-1; 9 bases match TRBD1. This TCR was sampled from a human donor with aplastic anemia. The source material was sorted CD4+, CD8+, or CD8+CD57+ T cells (not recorded which) from PBMCs. This CDR3 reads CASSRTGDDTEAFF. In DNA form, the CDR3 reads TGTGCCAGCAGTAGGACAGGGGACGACACTGAAGCTTTCTTT.